This is a list of T cell receptor beta chains from one sample in a study of blood T cell repertoires in COVID-19. Sequencing was performed with immunoSEQ multiplex PCR; in TCRdb, only in-frame clones are kept and a portion is missing. This sample yields about 280,000 clones, of which 85% are seen a single time; 2% to 3% belongs to the top ten. Specimen: PBMCs or T cells enriched from blood (not recorded which). The receptors stem from a woman in her fifties or sixties who had recovered from COVID-19. The CDR3 runs from the conserved cysteine through the conserved F or W. Fields, in order: CDR3 DNA, CDR3 protein, D gene, J gene, V gene, clone size. A D gene is named only where the DNA matches it firmly. Expanded clones get a size class; other rows say once, few or many, or leave the size out.

TGTGCCACCAGCAGACCCGGGACAGGGGTCTACAATGAGCAGTTCTTC | CATSRPGTGVYNEQFF | TRBD1 | TRBJ2-1 | TRBV15 | .
TGTGCCTGGAACCGAAGACAGGGGGCGCGGACTGAAGCTTTCTTT | CAWNRRQGARTEAFF | TRBD1 | TRBJ1-1 | TRBV30 | .
TGTGCCAGCAGCTACGGGGGGCTTGGAAACACCATATATTTT | CASSYGGLGNTIYF | . | TRBJ1-3 | TRBV7-2 | .
TGTGCCAGCAGTTCTCTCGGTGTTTACGAGCAGTACTTC | CASSSLGVYEQYF | . | TRBJ2-7 | TRBV27 | once
TGTGCCAGTAGTATAGAGGGACAGGCGTACAATGAGCAGTTCTTC | CASSIEGQAYNEQFF | TRBD1 | TRBJ2-1 | TRBV19 | .
TGTGCCAGCAGCCAAGATCCTCAAGGGGGAGGGCCTTCGACCGGGGAGCTGTTTTTT | CASSQDPQGGGPSTGELFF | . | TRBJ2-2 | TRBV4-2 | .
TGTGCCAGCAGCGTCAGCCCAGGGTCTGGAAACACCATATATTTT | CASSVSPGSGNTIYF | . | TRBJ1-3 | TRBV7-2 | .
TGCGCCAGCAGCCAAGAGTTCAGCCTACCGATGAGGGCTGAAGCTTTCTTT | CASSQEFSLPMRAEAFF | . | TRBJ1-1 | TRBV4-3 | .
TGTGCCAGCAGCTTAGGCGCCCAGGCTTACGAGCAGTACTTC | CASSLGAQAYEQYF | . | TRBJ2-7 | TRBV13 | once
TGTGCCAGCAGCTGGGGACTAGCGGGAACCTACGAGCAGTACTTC | CASSWGLAGTYEQYF | TRBD2 | TRBJ2-7 | TRBV7-9 | .
TGTGCCAGCAGCCAGACAGGGCTGAACACTGAAGCTTTCTTT | CASSQTGLNTEAFF | TRBD1 | TRBJ1-1 | TRBV7-9 | .
TGTGCCAGCTCCCAAGGGACAGGCGGTTCACCCCTCCACTTT | CASSQGTGGSPLHF | TRBD1 | TRBJ1-6 | TRBV18 | .
TGTGCCTGGGTAAGGACTAGCGGGATGAACGAGCAATACTTC | CAWVRTSGMNEQYF | TRBD2 | TRBJ2-7 | TRBV30 | .
TGTGCCAGCAGCCAGGGGGCATACACTGAAGCTTTCTTT | CASSQGAYTEAFF | TRBD1 | TRBJ1-1 | TRBV27 | .
TGTGCCAGCAGCCGTTTGGGGACAGCGAACACTGAAGCTTTCTTT | CASSRLGTANTEAFF | TRBD1 | TRBJ1-1 | TRBV7-9 | .
TGTGCCAGCAGCTACGGGACAGGGGCTTACGAGCAGTACTTC | CASSYGTGAYEQYF | TRBD1 | TRBJ2-7 | TRBV7-8 | .
TGTGCCAGCAGTTACTCCCAGGGAAGAGCCTACGAGCAGTACTTC | CASSYSQGRAYEQYF | . | TRBJ2-7 | TRBV6-5 | .